The 28 T cell receptor beta chains below were found in one sample sequenced in a study of blood T cell repertoires in COVID-19. The repertoire was sequenced with immunoSEQ multiplex PCR; TCRdb's copy has only in-frame clones and lacks some. The sample contains about 43,000 clones, approximately 90% of which appear only once. The sample was peripheral blood. These receptors were collected from a man in his forties with COVID-19, enrolled during active disease.

The chain's CDR3 is CASSLARTGNNSPLHF. CDR3 bases: TGTGCCAGCAGCTTGGCAAGGACAGGGAACAATTCACCCCTCCACTTT. The chain uses TRBV7-8 and TRBJ1-6, with TRBD1 matching 8 bases. This CDR3 has 16 amino acids. Germline values: CDR1 SGHVS, CDR2 FQNEAQ. Trimming removed 3 bases from V and 7 bases from J; junction bases left unmatched: 8.

This clone came up once. The chain is built from TRBV2 and TRBJ2-5, with a tentative D call TRBD1 (6 bases). Germline V gene lookup returns CDR1 SNHLY and CDR2 FYNNEI. CDR3 length equals 15 residues. The germline V and J ends were trimmed by 1 base and 5 bases, with 14 bases remaining between them. The CDR3 reads CASSEVGGKVETQYF. The CDR3 nucleotides read TGTGCCAGCAGTGAAGTAGGGGGAAAGGTGGAGACCCAGTACTTC.

The chain uses TRBV6-6 and TRBJ1-1, with D hard to call. Per germline, CDR1 MNHNY and CDR2 SVGAGI (reference sequence). CDR3 size: 14 residues. Trimming stripped 3 bases from V and 0 bases from J, with 8 bases between. CDR3 coding DNA: TGTGCCAGCAGTTATGCGGGCCTGAACACTGAAGCTTTCTTT. Amino acids: CASSYAGLNTEAFF.

The chain uses TRBV7-6 and TRBJ1-2, with TRBD1 as a possible D gene (5 bases). V was shortened by 5 bases and J by 8 bases, with 15 bases between the two germline ends. The CDR3 loop spans 13 amino acids. Germline CDR1 reads SGHVS; CDR2 reads FNYEAQ. The CDR3 reads CASSRLAGQGYTF. The CDR3 nucleotides are TGTGCCAGCAGCCGCCTGGCAGGGCAAGGCTACACCTTC.

Only one count was recorded for this clone. The chain couples TRBV7-9 to TRBJ1-1; 9 nucleotides match TRBD1. Germline CDR1 is SEHNR and CDR2 is FQNEAQ (reference sequence). There are 19 residues in the CDR3. V trimming: 6 bases; J trimming: 0 bases; junction bases outside the gene matches: 17. The CDR3 region has the DNA TGTGCCAGCAGAAAGGGGGGACAGGGTAAGAACATCATGAACACTGAAGCTTTCTTT. Its protein product is CASRKGGQGKNIMNTEAFF.

This clone has just a few counts. This chain uses TRBV6-5 with TRBJ1-4; a possible D gene is TRBD1 (6 bases). Germline CDR1 and CDR2: MNHEY and SVGAGI. The CDR3 spans 16 residues. V was pared by 1 base and J by 3 bases, with 12 bases between. CDR3: CASSYYRTAPNEKLFF. Here the CDR3 DNA reads TGTGCCAGCAGTTACTACCGGACAGCTCCTAATGAAAAACTGTTTTTT.

This clone was found a few times. The gene calls are TRBV6-2 or TRBV6-3 and TRBJ2-1; TRBD2 agrees at 7 bases. Germline-derived CDR1 and CDR2 are MNHEY and SVGEGT. The CDR3 totals 14 residues. J was trimmed by 9 bases and V by 1 base; bases with no gene match: 6. In nucleotides, the CDR3 is TGTGCCAGCAGTTACTTGGCGGGAGTGGGTGAGCAGTTCTTC. The encoded protein is CASSYLAGVGEQFF.

This clone has a single count. V gene TRBV28 combines with J gene TRBJ1-2; perhaps TRBD1 as D (5 bases). Trimming left V 4 bases short and J 2 bases short, with 20 bases between. Germline-derived CDR1 and CDR2 are MDHEN and SYDVKM. The CDR3 length is 17 residues. The CDR3: CASSSGDATGMNYGYTF. The CDR3 DNA reads TGTGCCAGCAGTTCGGGGGACGCAACCGGGATGAACTATGGCTACACCTTC.

J is TRBJ1-2 and V is TRBV18; 7 bases agree with TRBD1. Germline trimming cut 3 bases from V and 8 bases from J; bases unmatched to any gene: 9. Germline loops: CDR1 KGHSH, CDR2 LQKENI. The CDR3 sequence is 14 residues long. The CDR3 sequence: CASSPGPLQGGYTF. CDR3 nucleotides: TGTGCCAGCTCACCGGGACCCCTACAGGGGGGCTACACCTTC.

The chain employs TRBV1 and TRBJ2-7; no DNA check was done on the table's D call, TRBD2. TRBV1 counts as a pseudogene. The CDR3 is made up of 16 amino acids. CDR3 protein: CTSSQDGGPCSYEQYF. CDR3 coding DNA: TGCACCAGCAGCCAAGATGGAGGACCATGCTCCTACGAGCAGTACTTC.

V gene TRBV6-2 or TRBV6-3 combines with J gene TRBJ2-1, with 14 bases fitting TRBD2. CDR1 MNHEY and CDR2 SVGEGT come from the germline V gene. V dropped 4 bases and J dropped 8; count of bases not matched to a gene: 4. This CDR3 region has 15 residues. The DNA of the CDR3 is TGTGCCAGCAGTTCGGGACTAGCGGGAGTCCATGAGCAGTTCTTC. It encodes CASSSGLAGVHEQFF.

The J gene is TRBJ1-2, the V gene TRBV24-1, with D tentatively TRBD1 (6 bases). The CDR3 is made up of 11 amino acids. Per germline, CDR1 KGHDR and CDR2 SFDVKD. V was trimmed by 6 bases and J by 8 bases, leaving 9 bases between them. The CDR3, as DNA: TGTGCCACCAGTTCAGGGGTCGGCTACACCTTC. This translates into CATSSGVGYTF.

This rearrangement joins TRBV28 to TRBJ2-5; no definite D call. The germline gives CDR1 MDHEN, CDR2 SYDVKM. The CDR3 is 13 residues long. Trimming shortened V by 5 bases and J by 0 bases, and 7 bases separated the two germline ends. The CDR3 protein is CASSTQYQETQYF. CDR3 sequence (DNA): TGTGCCAGCAGTACCCAGTACCAAGAGACCCAGTACTTC.

This chain links TRBV7-9 with TRBJ2-2; D may be TRBD2 (6 bases). The germline V gene encodes CDR1 SEHNR and CDR2 FQNEAQ (reference sequence). Trimming took off 6 bases at V and 7 bases at J, with 9 bases between the two ends. CDR3 length: 12 residues. The CDR3 loop is CASRRESGELFF. The CDR3 bases are TGTGCCAGCAGACGGGAGAGCGGGGAGCTGTTTTTT.

The chain uses TRBV11-2 and TRBJ2-7, with 12 positions matching TRBD2. The CDR3 sequence is 15 residues long. Germline V gene sequence: CDR1 SGHAT, CDR2 FQNNGV. Trimming removed 1 base from V and 11 bases from J; junction bases left unmatched: 9. The CDR3 spells CASSLAVTSGSSKYF. CDR3 bases: TGTGCCAGCAGCTTAGCAGTGACTAGCGGGAGTAGCAAGTACTTC.

On this clone: The junction shows a germline mismatch at one end, possibly a read error. This chain joins TRBV4-1 and TRBJ2-5; 8 nucleotides agree with TRBD2. Germline V CDR1 and CDR2: MGHRA, YSYEKL. The CDR3 length is 17 residues. CDR3 residues: CTSSWGEGTRTQETQYF. CDR3 DNA: TGCACCAGCAGCTGGGGGGAGGGGACTAGAACCCAAGAGACCCAGTACTTC.

The chain carries TRBV28 and TRBJ1-1, with a possible D match to TRBD1 (5 bases). The V end lost 2 bases, the J end lost 3 bases, and 10 bases lay between the germline ends. This CDR3 region has 14 residues. CDR1 is MDHEN and CDR2 is SYDVKM in the germline V gene. In DNA, the CDR3 is TGTGCCAGCAGTTTACAAGGGGTACACACTGAAGCTTTCTTT. Its translation is CASSLQGVHTEAFF.

The chain carries TRBV11-3 and TRBJ2-1, with D tentatively TRBD2 (5 bases). The germline V and J ends were trimmed by 5 bases and 10 bases, with 12 bases remaining between them. Germline CDR1 is SGHNT and CDR2 is YENEEA. This CDR3 has 12 residues. CDR3 nucleotides: TGTGCCAGCAGCCAGCGGTTCGGGGAGCAGTTCTTC. It codes for CASSQRFGEQFF.

This chain links TRBV2 with TRBJ2-3; TRBD2 matches 15 bases. CDR1 is SNHLY and CDR2 is FYNNEI in the germline V gene. The V and J ends lost 8 bases and 4 bases, in that order; junction bases with no gene match: 4. The CDR3 contains 15 residues. CDR3 protein: CASPGTSGGPDTQYF. In nucleotides, the CDR3 is TGTGCCAGCCCCGGGACTAGCGGGGGGCCAGATACGCAGTATTTT.

The chain couples TRBV25-1 to TRBJ1-2, with no clear D. V was pared by 2 bases and J by 6 bases, with 7 bases between. This CDR3 comprises 12 residues. The germline CDR1 and CDR2 sequences are MGHDK and SYGVNS. CDR3 loop: CASSEGLDGYTF. The CDR3 nucleotides read TGTGCCAGCAGTGAAGGACTGGATGGCTACACCTTC.

The chain links TRBV5-6 to TRBJ2-2; 9 positions match TRBD2. The CDR3 length is 16 residues. Germline CDR1 and CDR2: SGHDT and YYEEEE. V gave up 4 bases and J gave up 4 bases; unmatched junction bases: 8. CDR3 nucleotide sequence: TGTGCCAGCAGCGGGACTAGCAATATGTTCACCGGGGAGCTGTTTTTT. Encoded protein: CASSGTSNMFTGELFF.

J is TRBJ1-2 and V is TRBV29-1, with 9 bases lining up with TRBD1. With 6 bases clipped from V and 2 bases from J, the junction kept 4 bases outside the gene matches. The CDR3 runs to 13 residues. Germline CDR1 SQVTM, CDR2 ANQGSEA. The CDR3 loop is CSVTGGRNYGYTF. The CDR3 coding sequence is TGCAGCGTGACAGGGGGGAGAAACTATGGCTACACCTTC.

CDR3 in DNA: TGTGCCTGGAGTAGAGACAGTTTGAACACTGAAGCTTTCTTT. Translation gives CAWSRDSLNTEAFF. The chain couples TRBV30 to TRBJ1-1; D is perhaps TRBD1 (5 bases). V lost 2 bases and J 0 bases, leaving 10 bases between the germline ends. This CDR3 region has 14 residues. From germline, CDR1 is GTSNPN and CDR2 SVGIG (reference sequence).

In its sample, this clone was seen once. The chain has TRBV5-4 and TRBJ1-3; D perhaps matches TRBD1 (6 bases). V lost 1 base and J lost 4, with 9 bases in between. Germline CDR1 and CDR2: SGHNT and YYREEE (reference sequence). The CDR3 has 14 residues. CDR3 amino acids: CASSLTGQGNTIYF. Written as DNA, the CDR3 is TGTGCCAGCAGCTTGACAGGGCAGGGAAACACCATATATTTT.

The CDR3 here is CASSFGLGRGAGELFF. In DNA form, the CDR3 reads TGCGCCAGCAGCTTTGGCCTAGGACGGGGTGCCGGGGAGCTGTTTTTT. The chain links TRBV5-1 to TRBJ2-2; the D gene is possibly TRBD2 (5 bases). Germline values: CDR1 SGHRS, CDR2 YFSETQ. The V and J ends lost 2 bases and 6 bases respectively, with 17 bases between them. CDR3 size: 16 residues.

This chain connects TRBV13 to TRBJ1-1; D remains ambiguous. CDR1 is PRHDT, CDR2 FYEKMQ, per germline (reference sequence). With 6 bases removed from V and 5 bases from J, the gap between germline ends came to 13 bases. This CDR3 region has 13 residues. CDR3 region: CASRLLPSTEAFF. CDR3 in DNA: TGTGCCAGCAGACTGTTACCGAGTACTGAAGCTTTCTTT. Full variable domain (rest looked up from reference TRBV13 and TRBJ1-1): AAGVIQSPRHLIKEKRETATLKCYPIPRHDTVYWYQQGPGQDPQFLISFYEKMQSDKGSIPDRFSAQQFSDYHSELNMSSLELGDSALYFCASRLLPSTEAFFGQGTRLTVV.

This clone was detected once. The chain employs TRBV30 and TRBJ2-5; D remains unclear. V shed 1 base and J shed 5 bases, with 14 bases lying between them. Germline V gene lookup returns CDR1 GTSNPN and CDR2 SVGIG (reference sequence). The CDR3 has 14 amino acids. CDR3 nucleotides: TGTGCCTGGAGTGGTAGTCTGGCGAGGGAGACCCAGTACTTC. Its protein is CAWSGSLARETQYF.

V gene TRBV5-1 combines with J gene TRBJ1-2, with 9 bases aligning to TRBD1. Per germline, CDR1 SGHRS and CDR2 YFSETQ. V trimming: 4 bases; J trimming: 4 bases; junction bases outside the gene matches: 8. The CDR3 has 15 amino acids. The CDR3 region has the DNA TGCGCCAGCAGCCCGATGGGACAGGGAAGCTATGGCTACACCTTC. Its translation: CASSPMGQGSYGYTF.